The 18 T cell receptor beta chains listed next were all sequenced from one sample in a study of naive and memory T cell subsets. An equimolar mix of two oligonucleotides served as the beta constant-region primer for TRBC1 and TRBC2. Via MiXCR, TCRdb re-called the UMI-ligation and nested PCR reads, giving one row per CDR3 protein. Among 150,000 or so distinct CDR3 sequences, over 15% were seen once, and the ten largest hold roughly 0.13%. Sequencing used naive CD4+ T cells from blood. Receptors were obtained from a human donor in good health.

The CDR3 nucleotides read TGTGCCAGCTCAGGGACCCGGGGCACTGAAGCTTTCTTT. It codes for CASSGTRGTEAFF. The rearrangement uses TRBV18 and TRBJ1-1; D might be TRBD1 (5 bases). This CDR3 contains 13 residues. CDR1 and CDR2 (germline): KGHSH, LQKENI. Between the trimmed V and J ends, which lost 5 bases and 4 bases, there was a span of 11 bases.

V and J are TRBV7-2 and TRBJ2-3; maybe TRBD1 (6 bases). The CDR3 runs 18 residues. Trimming removed 5 bases from V and 1 base from J, with 22 bases in between. The V gene's germline CDR1 is SGHTA and CDR2 FQGNSA. This CDR3 is CASSTLAGTPTRTDTQYF. The CDR3 coding sequence is TGTGCCAGCAGCACCCTTGCTGGGACACCAACCCGCACAGATACGCAGTATTTT.

The J gene is TRBJ1-1, the V gene TRBV12-5; D is unresolved. The CDR3 totals 13 residues. Trimming removed 3 bases at V and 1 base at J, with 6 bases between. The germline CDR1 and CDR2 sequences are LGHNT and FRNRAP. The CDR3 DNA reads as TGTGCTAGTGGTTTTATGACGAACACTGAAGCTTTCTTT. This sequence encodes CASGFMTNTEAFF.

The chain links TRBV12-3 or TRBV12-4 to TRBJ1-5; weak D call: TRBD1 (5 bases). Trimming removed 3 bases from V and 2 bases from J, with 8 bases in between. The CDR3 covers 14 residues. CDR3 in DNA: TGTGCCAGCAGTTTTGGACACCGCAATCAGCCCCAGCATTTT. Protein product: CASSFGHRNQPQHF.

A few counts support this clonotype. This chain joins TRBV20-1 and TRBJ2-7; D may be TRBD2 (6 bases). Deletions cut 1 base from V and 3 bases from J, with 13 bases between. CDR1 is DFQATT and CDR2 is SNEGSKA in the germline V gene (reference sequence). The CDR3 extends over 14 amino acids. Written as DNA, the CDR3 is TGCAGTGCTAGAGTTGGCGGAGGGGACTACGAGCAGTACTTC. Protein: CSARVGGGDYEQYF.

This clonotype was counted once. The chain carries TRBV29-1 and TRBJ2-3, with a possible D match to TRBD1 (6 bases). Germline-derived CDR1 and CDR2 are SQVTM and ANQGSEA. V was pared by 4 bases and J by 0 bases, with 14 bases between. The CDR3 covers 15 residues. The CDR3 DNA reads as TGCAGCGTTGCAGGGGCCCTTACTAGCACAGATACGCAGTATTTT. This codes for CSVAGALTSTDTQYF.

CDR3 sequence reads: CSARDSALAWDTGELFF. The CDR3 coding sequence is TGCAGTGCTAGAGATTCCGCACTAGCGTGGGACACCGGGGAGCTGTTTTTT. J is TRBJ2-2 and V is TRBV20-1; 7 bases are a match to TRBD2. The CDR3 runs 17 residues. Germline loops: CDR1 DFQATT, CDR2 SNEGSKA (reference sequence). J lost 3 bases, V lost 0 bases, and 10 bases had no gene match.

This clonotype was found many times. The V and J genes are TRBV12-3 or TRBV12-4 and TRBJ2-1; 10 nucleotides align to TRBD2. The CDR3 is made up of 17 amino acids. J lost 5 bases, V lost 1 base, and 8 bases had no gene match. CDR3 sequence: CASSLGPQREGNNEQFF. The CDR3 DNA reads TGTGCCAGCAGTTTAGGCCCCCAGCGGGAGGGCAACAATGAGCAGTTCTTC.

This clonotype was detected only a few times. The chain carries TRBV20-1 and TRBJ1-5; 9 positions match TRBD1. V was clipped by 6 bases and J by 5 bases; unmatched bases: 14. Germline CDR1 reads DFQATT; CDR2 reads SNEGSKA (reference sequence). The CDR3 runs 16 residues. This CDR3 is CSAESKRTGAYQPQHF. CDR3 nucleotide sequence: TGCAGTGCCGAAAGTAAAAGGACAGGGGCTTATCAGCCCCAGCATTTT.

The chain carries TRBV5-1 and TRBJ2-1; 9 bases are a match to TRBD1. The CDR3 spans 16 residues. Germline V lookup: CDR1 SGHRS, CDR2 YFSETQ. The J segment lost 9 bases and the V segment lost 0 bases, leaving 10 bases of the junction unmatched. The CDR3 DNA reads TGCGCCAGCAGCTTGGCGTTGGGACAGGGTAACAGTGAGCAGTTCTTC. Protein product: CASSLALGQGNSEQFF.

This rearrangement joins TRBV20-1 to TRBJ2-7; D gene uncertain. Trimming stripped 4 bases from V and 3 bases from J, with 7 bases between. The CDR3 sequence is 11 residues long. Germline assignment: CDR1 DFQATT and CDR2 SNEGSKA (reference sequence). CDR3 sequence: CSATPYYEQYF. CDR3 in DNA: TGCAGTGCTACCCCCTACTACGAGCAGTACTTC.

The CDR3 is CAWRGTGKMWGETQYF. As DNA, the CDR3 is TGTGCCTGGAGGGGGACAGGGAAAATGTGGGGAGAGACCCAGTACTTC. The chain combines TRBV30 with TRBJ2-5, with TRBD1 matching 9 bases. This CDR3 spans 16 amino acids. Germline values: CDR1 GTSNPN, CDR2 SVGIG (reference sequence). With 3 bases clipped from V and 4 bases from J, the junction kept 12 bases outside the gene matches.

The CDR3 reads CAWRRGNTEAFF. CDR3 DNA sequence: TGTGCCTGGAGGCGGGGGAACACTGAAGCTTTCTTT. The J gene is TRBJ1-1, the V gene TRBV30, with D unresolved. The CDR3 sequence is 12 residues long. Trimming removed 3 bases at V and 1 base at J, with 6 bases between. Germline V gene sequence: CDR1 GTSNPN, CDR2 SVGIG (reference sequence).

This clonotype was counted a few times. This chain links TRBV3-1 with TRBJ2-1; D gene ambiguous. CDR1 LGHDT and CDR2 YNNKEL come from the germline V gene (reference sequence). The CDR3 runs to 17 residues. Trimming pared 3 bases from V and 0 bases from J, leaving 15 bases between. The CDR3, as DNA: TGTGCCAGCAGCCAGGTTTCGGGTCTTAGCTCCTACAATGAGCAGTTCTTC. The encoded protein is CASSQVSGLSSYNEQFF.

This chain links TRBV28 with TRBJ2-1, with 15 bases that match TRBD2. Germline CDR1 and CDR2: MDHEN and SYDVKM. The junction had 2 bases not matched to a gene; V was cut back by 2 bases and J by 6 bases. This CDR3 contains 16 residues. The CDR3 bases are TGTGCCAGCAGTTTAAGGACTAGCGGGAGGGCCAATGAGCAGTTCTTC. Translating it yields CASSLRTSGRANEQFF.

The table lists this clonotype with a few counts. The gene calls are TRBV3-1 and TRBJ2-2; D is tentatively TRBD1 or TRBD2 (5 bases each). Germline V gene lookup returns CDR1 LGHDT and CDR2 YNNKEL (reference sequence). The CDR3 has 14 residues. Trimming pared 3 bases from V and 6 bases from J, leaving 11 bases between. The CDR3 DNA sequence: TGTGCCAGCAGCCAGCCGGGACCAGCCGGGGAGCTGTTTTTT. Its protein product is CASSQPGPAGELFF.

V usage is TRBV6-5 and J usage is TRBJ1-1; weak D call: TRBD1 (5 bases). The germline V gene encodes CDR1 MNHEY and CDR2 SVGAGI. The CDR3 consists of 15 residues. The V end was cut by 4 bases, the J end by 2 bases, with 14 bases between. The chain's CDR3 is CASSSITRVNTEAFF. Here the CDR3 DNA reads TGTGCCAGCAGTTCCATCACCAGGGTTAACACTGAAGCTTTCTTT.

In its sample, this clonotype was seen a few times. This chain uses TRBV2 with TRBJ1-1; D ambiguous. CDR1 and CDR2 (germline): SNHLY, FYNNEI. Trimming took off 4 bases at V and 0 bases at J, with 9 bases between the two ends. The CDR3 covers 14 residues. This CDR3 is CASSVIQMNTEAFF. The CDR3 nucleotides read TGTGCCAGCAGTGTAATACAGATGAACACTGAAGCTTTCTTT.